One sample yielded the 32 T cell receptor beta chains listed below, sequenced in a study of response to subunit inactivated influenza vaccine. From the RT-PCR reads, TCRdb called clonotypes with MiXCR, one entry per CDR3 protein. The sample holds about 780,000 distinct CDR3 sequences, roughly 18% seen once. The sample here was PBMCs from blood, taken about 5 days after vaccination. These receptors originate from a man in his forties or fifties who received an inactivated influenza vaccine.

A few counts support this clonotype. The V gene is TRBV20-1, the J gene TRBJ1-6; the match to TRBD1 covers 7 bases. Looked up from germline, CDR1 is DFQATT and CDR2 is SNEGSKA (reference sequence). V was clipped by 3 bases and J by 9 bases; unmatched bases: 5. This CDR3 is built from 13 residues. In DNA, the CDR3 is TGCAGTGCTAGTCAGGGGGGCGTTTCACCCCTCCACTTT. This codes for CSASQGGVSPLHF.

The chain combines TRBV28 with TRBJ1-2; D is uncertain. This CDR3 has 13 residues. Germline V gene lookup returns CDR1 MDHEN and CDR2 SYDVKM. The V gene lost 5 bases and the J gene lost 0 bases, with 7 bases spanning the gap. The CDR3 DNA reads TGTGCCAGCAGTCCCCCATCTAACTATGGCTACACCTTC. It specifies CASSPPSNYGYTF.

The chain has TRBV27 and TRBJ1-1; unclear D gene. The CDR3 sequence is 15 residues long. V dropped 0 bases and J dropped 1 base, with 9 bases sitting between them. Germline lookup yields CDR1 MNHEY and CDR2 SMNVEV (reference sequence). CDR3 in amino acids: CASSLSSQPNTEAFF. In nucleotides, the CDR3 is TGTGCCAGCAGTTTATCGAGCCAGCCGAACACTGAAGCTTTCTTT.

The V call is TRBV20-1, the J call TRBJ2-5; D not resolved. Germline loops: CDR1 DFQATT, CDR2 SNEGSKA (reference sequence). V lost 1 base and J 0 bases, leaving 6 bases between the germline ends. The CDR3 spans 13 residues. CDR3 DNA sequence: TGCAGTGCTAGAGCCAGCTACCAAGAGACCCAGTACTTC. Amino acid sequence: CSARASYQETQYF.

This clonotype was picked up a small number of times. This chain links TRBV15 with TRBJ2-3, with D possibly TRBD1 on 6 matching bases. Germline CDR1 LNHNV, CDR2 YYDKDF (reference sequence). The CDR3 has 14 amino acids. V was cut by 0 bases and J by 5 bases, with 9 bases left in between. DNA for the CDR3: TGTGCCACCAGCAGAGAACGGGACAAAGATACGCAGTATTTT. Translated, it gives CATSRERDKDTQYF. Combining the CDR3 with reference TRBV15 and TRBJ2-3 gives the whole variable domain DAMVIQNPRYQVTQFGKPVTLSCSQTLNHNVMYWYQQKSSQAPKLLFHYYDKDFNNEADTPDNFQSRRPNTSFCFLDIRSPGLGDTAMYLCATSRERDKDTQYFGPGTRLTVL.

This clonotype occurred a few times. The DNA of the CDR3 is TGTGCCAGCAGCATGGCCGGGACCGCAATTGGCACTGAAGCTTTCTTT. Amino acids: CASSMAGTAIGTEAFF. The chain employs TRBV3-1 and TRBJ1-1, with D possibly TRBD1 on 5 matching bases. Trimming took 5 bases from V and 4 from J, leaving 20 bases between them. CDR3 length: 16 amino acids. CDR1 is LGHDT, CDR2 YNNKEL, per germline (reference sequence).

This sequence joins TRBV28 and TRBJ2-1, with 8 nucleotides matching TRBD1. The V and J ends lost 8 bases and 1 base, in that order; junction bases with no gene match: 4. This CDR3 contains 14 residues. The germline gives CDR1 MDHEN, CDR2 SYDVKM. This CDR3 reads CASGTGGSYNEQFF. The CDR3 DNA is TGTGCCAGCGGAACAGGGGGATCCTACAATGAGCAGTTCTTC.

This clonotype has more than one count but fewer than ten. This chain connects TRBV7-9 to TRBJ1-1; no clear D. V was trimmed by 6 bases and J by 2 bases, leaving 7 bases between them. The CDR3 loop spans 12 amino acids. The germline V gene has CDR1 SEHNR and CDR2 FQNEAQ (reference sequence). For the CDR3, the DNA is TGTGCCAGCAGGGACCTCAACACTGAAGCTTTCTTT. Protein product: CASRDLNTEAFF.

The rearrangement links TRBV2 to TRBJ2-1; TRBD2 agrees at 8 bases. The CDR3 covers 18 residues. The germline CDR1 and CDR2 sequences are SNHLY and FYNNEI. V gave up 3 bases and J gave up 7 bases; unmatched junction bases: 17. CDR3 coding DNA: TGTGCCAGCAGTGACGATCCACGGGGCGGGAGGTCCGGGAATGAGCAGTTCTTC. The encoded protein is CASSDDPRGGRSGNEQFF.

The sample holds a few counts of this clonotype. The chain links TRBV21-1 to TRBJ2-3; the table gives TRBD2 as D, unverified against the DNA. TRBV21-1 is classified as a pseudogene. The CDR3 length is 16 residues. CDR3 residues: CASSKTTSGSTDTQYF. Here the CDR3 DNA reads TGTGCCAGCAGCAAAACGACTAGCGGGAGCACAGATACGCAGTATTTT.

This chain uses TRBV10-3 with TRBJ2-2, with 8 bases identical to TRBD1. The length of the CDR3 is 15 residues. Unmatched junction bases numbered 4, after V lost 1 base and J lost 6 bases. Germline V gives CDR1 ENHRY, CDR2 SYGVKD. CDR3: CAISELTGGPGELFF. The CDR3 DNA reads TGTGCCATCAGTGAGTTAACAGGGGGACCCGGGGAGCTGTTTTTT.

In its sample, this clonotype was seen many times. V and J are TRBV20-1 and TRBJ2-3; 7 bases map to TRBD2. The CDR3 length is 15 residues. The V and J ends lost 5 bases and 5 bases, in that order; junction bases with no gene match: 13. Germline V gene lookup returns CDR1 DFQATT and CDR2 SNEGSKA (reference sequence). CDR3 DNA sequence: TGCAGTGCTCCTCCCGTCAGACTAGCAGGAGATACGCAGTATTTT. As protein: CSAPPVRLAGDTQYF.

The chain combines TRBV28 with TRBJ2-3, with unresolved D. This CDR3 is 15 amino acids long. Looked up from germline, CDR1 is MDHEN and CDR2 is SYDVKM. V was trimmed by 5 bases and J by 0 bases, leaving 12 bases between them. The DNA for the CDR3 is TGTGCCAGCAGTAAACGTGGGCCAAGCACAGATACGCAGTATTTT. Protein sequence: CASSKRGPSTDTQYF. Looking up the rest from reference TRBV28 and TRBJ2-3 gives the full variable domain: DVKVTQSSRYLVKRTGEKVFLECVQDMDHENMFWYRQDPGLGLRLIYFSYDVKMKEKGDIPEGYSVSREKKERFSLILESASTNQTSMYLCASSKRGPSTDTQYFGPGTRLTVL.

The chain employs TRBV24-1 and TRBJ1-2, with D uncertain. V was trimmed by 7 bases and J by 9 bases, leaving 23 bases between them. CDR3 length: 15 residues. Germline V lookup: CDR1 KGHDR, CDR2 SFDVKD. The CDR3 sequence: CATRGPISVEDSYTF. The CDR3, as DNA: TGTGCCACCAGAGGGCCTATTTCTGTAGAGGATAGCTACACCTTC.

V is TRBV6-5 and J is TRBJ2-1; maybe TRBD2 (6 bases). The CDR3 totals 18 residues. Trimming shortened V by 4 bases and J by 0 bases, and 19 bases separated the two germline ends. Germline CDR1 MNHEY, CDR2 SVGAGI. The CDR3 spells CASSSVGSGTFSYNEQFF. As DNA, the CDR3 is TGTGCCAGCAGTTCCGTGGGTAGCGGAACCTTCTCCTACAATGAGCAGTTCTTC.

This clonotype was counted a few times. CDR3 sequence reads: CASSPETGFPMKQYF. CDR3 sequence (DNA): TGCGCCAGCAGCCCAGAAACAGGGTTTCCCATGAAGCAGTACTTC. The V call is TRBV4-1, the J call TRBJ2-7; possible D gene TRBD1, 6 bases. The CDR3 loop spans 15 amino acids. V lost 4 bases, J lost 8 bases, and 21 bases lay in between. Germline V gives CDR1 MGHRA, CDR2 YSYEKL.

This clonotype occurred a few times. The chain links TRBV4-2 to TRBJ2-4; no clear D gene. The V end was cut by 0 bases, the J end by 1 base, with 7 bases between. Germline V gene sequence: CDR1 LGHNA, CDR2 YNFKEQ. The CDR3 consists of 15 residues. The CDR3: CASSQDASAKNIQYF. DNA of the CDR3: TGTGCCAGCAGCCAAGATGCAAGTGCCAAAAACATTCAGTACTTC.

V gene TRBV30 combines with J gene TRBJ2-4; D uncertain. V lost 0 bases to trimming and J lost 1 base, with 4 bases between them. Germline V gene data show CDR1 as GTSNPN and CDR2 as SVGIG (reference sequence). The CDR3 loop spans 13 amino acids. Written as DNA, the CDR3 is TGTGCCTGGAGTGTCGGGGCCAAAAACATTCAGTACTTC. Its protein product is CAWSVGAKNIQYF. Full variable domain (missing parts from reference TRBV30 and TRBJ2-4): SQTIHQWPATLVQPVGSPLSLECTVEGTSNPNLYWYRQAAGRGLQLLFYSVGIGQISSEVPQNLSASRPQDRQFILSSKKLLLSDSGFYLCAWSVGAKNIQYFGAGTRLSVL.

In its sample, this clonotype was seen many times. This chain links TRBV12-3 or TRBV12-4 with TRBJ1-1, with D uncertain. The V and J ends lost 3 bases and 3 bases respectively, with 8 bases between them. This CDR3 has 13 residues. DNA for the CDR3: TGTGCCAGCAGTTTGTCAATTGACACTGAAGCTTTCTTT. Amino acid sequence: CASSLSIDTEAFF.

This clonotype came up a few times. CDR3: CASSQDGSWNEQFF. The CDR3 DNA follows: TGTGCCAGCAGCCAAGACGGGAGTTGGAATGAGCAGTTCTTC. V and J are TRBV4-2 and TRBJ2-1; possible D gene TRBD2, 6 bases. Trimming left V 0 bases short and J 7 bases short, with 10 bases between. The germline CDR1 and CDR2 sequences are LGHNA and YNFKEQ. There are 14 residues in the CDR3.

The rearrangement links TRBV9 to TRBJ2-1; 9 bases are a match to TRBD1. With 1 base clipped from V and 8 bases from J, the junction kept 7 bases outside the gene matches. There are 15 residues in the CDR3. Germline V CDR1 and CDR2: SGDLS, YYNGEE. The CDR3 sequence: CASSVQTGGSYEQFF. DNA of the CDR3: TGTGCCAGCAGCGTACAAACAGGGGGCTCTTATGAGCAGTTCTTC.

This clonotype was counted only a few times. J is TRBJ2-3 and V is TRBV5-1, with D possibly matching TRBD2 (6 bases). V was clipped by 0 bases and J by 4 bases, with 12 bases between them. This CDR3 contains 15 residues. Per germline, CDR1 SGHRS and CDR2 YFSETQ. For the CDR3, the DNA is TGCGCCAGCAGCTTGGACCGGGGGAACGCAGATACGCAGTATTTT. Its protein is CASSLDRGNADTQYF. Drawing the rest from reference TRBV5-1 and TRBJ2-3, the complete variable domain is KAGVTQTPRYLIKTRGQQVTLSCSPISGHRSVSWYQQTPGQGLQFLFEYFSETQRNKGNFPGRFSGRQFSNSRSEMNVSTLELGDSALYLCASSLDRGNADTQYFGPGTRLTVL.

This rearrangement joins TRBV14 to TRBJ2-7; D is uncertain. V was clipped by 3 bases and J by 6 bases, with 12 bases between them. CDR1 is SGHDN, CDR2 FVKESK, per germline. This CDR3 contains 13 residues. Here the CDR3 reads CASSQAPKSEQYF. CDR3 DNA sequence: TGTGCCAGCAGCCAGGCCCCAAAGTCCGAGCAGTACTTC.

The chain combines TRBV9 with TRBJ2-7; D may be TRBD2 (5 bases). CDR3 size: 14 residues. V was shortened by 5 bases and J by 2 bases, with 14 bases between the two germline ends. Germline V gene sequence: CDR1 SGDLS, CDR2 YYNGEE. Here the CDR3 reads CASSAGGFAYEQYF. The CDR3, as DNA: TGTGCCAGCAGTGCGGGTGGGTTCGCCTACGAGCAGTACTTC.

This sequence joins TRBV5-1 and TRBJ1-1, with D hard to call. Trimming removed 2 bases from V and 1 base from J, with 12 bases in between. Germline V gene data show CDR1 as SGHRS and CDR2 as YFSETQ. The CDR3 runs to 15 residues. The CDR3 reads CASSFGSRANTEAFF. The CDR3 DNA reads as TGCGCCAGCAGCTTTGGTTCCCGCGCGAACACTGAAGCTTTCTTT.

This clonotype was found many times. This sequence joins TRBV20-1 and TRBJ2-4, with 9 nucleotides matching TRBD1. CDR3 size: 14 residues. The V and J ends lost 3 bases and 3 bases, in that order; junction bases with no gene match: 3. CDR1 is DFQATT and CDR2 is SNEGSKA in the germline V gene (reference sequence). The DNA for the CDR3 is TGCAGTGCTAGGGGACAGGGAAACAAAAACATTCAGTACTTC. This translates into CSARGQGNKNIQYF.

This clonotype was seen a handful of times. The chain has TRBV7-9 and TRBJ2-1; unclear D gene. The CDR3 loop spans 13 amino acids. The ends were cut back, 1 base at V and 13 bases at J, with 14 bases in the middle. Germline loops: CDR1 SEHNR, CDR2 FQNEAQ (reference sequence). CDR3 region: CASSLELYSGQFF. The CDR3 DNA reads as TGTGCCAGCAGCTTAGAATTATACAGTGGTCAGTTCTTC.

This clonotype was picked up many times. The CDR3, as DNA: TGTGCCAGCAGTGGAGGGAACTCCTATAATTCACCCCTCCACTTT. Translating it yields CASSGGNSYNSPLHF. The gene calls are TRBV12-3 or TRBV12-4 and TRBJ1-6; D is unresolved. The CDR3 has 15 amino acids. Deletions cut 5 bases from V and 0 bases from J, with 8 bases between.

The V gene is TRBV19, the J gene TRBJ1-1, with 12 bases fitting TRBD1. J lost 6 bases, V lost 6 bases, and 8 bases had no gene match. Germline loops: CDR1 LNHDA, CDR2 SQIVND (reference sequence). The CDR3 extends over 15 amino acids. In DNA, the CDR3 is TGTGCCAGTAGCAACCCGGGACAGGGGGCGTCTGAAGCTTTCTTT. Protein sequence: CASSNPGQGASEAFF.

The genes are TRBV3-1 and TRBJ2-3; unclear D gene. This CDR3 has 13 residues. V was pared by 0 bases and J by 5 bases, with 6 bases between. Germline CDR1 is LGHDT and CDR2 is YNNKEL (reference sequence). This CDR3 reads CASSQDSEDTQYF. The CDR3 DNA reads TGTGCCAGCAGCCAAGATTCCGAAGATACGCAGTATTTT.

This clonotype showed up just a few times. This chain uses TRBV7-9 with TRBJ2-7, with 14 bases aligning to TRBD2. After removal of 5 bases from V and 5 bases from J, the junction contained 5 bases not matched to a gene. Germline lookup yields CDR1 SEHNR and CDR2 FQNEAQ (reference sequence). CDR3 length equals 15 residues. CDR3 loop: CASSPGTSGSNEQYF. CDR3 nucleotide sequence: TGTGCCAGCAGCCCCGGGACTAGCGGGAGTAACGAGCAGTACTTC.

This clonotype was seen only a few times. J is TRBJ2-3 and V is TRBV7-2; D is unresolved. Trimming removed 5 bases at V and 3 bases at J, with 6 bases between. Germline values: CDR1 SGHTA, CDR2 FQGNSA. The CDR3 has 12 amino acids. The CDR3 region has the DNA TGTGCCAGCAGCCCCATTACAGATACGCAGTATTTT. Translated: CASSPITDTQYF.